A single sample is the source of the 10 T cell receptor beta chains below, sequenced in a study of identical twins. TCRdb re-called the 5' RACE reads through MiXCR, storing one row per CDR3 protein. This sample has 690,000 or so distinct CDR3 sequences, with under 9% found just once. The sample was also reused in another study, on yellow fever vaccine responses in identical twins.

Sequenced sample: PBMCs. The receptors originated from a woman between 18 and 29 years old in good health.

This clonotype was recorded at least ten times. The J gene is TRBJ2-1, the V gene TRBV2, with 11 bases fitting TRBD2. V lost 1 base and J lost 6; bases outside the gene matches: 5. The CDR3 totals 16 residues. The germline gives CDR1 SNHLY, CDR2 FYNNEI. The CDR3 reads CASSEGQLAGVNEQFF. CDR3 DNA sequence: TGTGCCAGCAGTGAAGGTCAACTAGCGGGGGTCAATGAGCAGTTCTTC.

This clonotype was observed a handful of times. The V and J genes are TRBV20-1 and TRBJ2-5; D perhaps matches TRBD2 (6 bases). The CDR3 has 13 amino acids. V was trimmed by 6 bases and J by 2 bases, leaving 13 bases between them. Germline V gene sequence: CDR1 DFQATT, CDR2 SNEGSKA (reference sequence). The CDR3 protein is CSAPGEVQETQYF. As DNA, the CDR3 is TGCAGTGCCCCGGGGGAGGTTCAAGAGACCCAGTACTTC.

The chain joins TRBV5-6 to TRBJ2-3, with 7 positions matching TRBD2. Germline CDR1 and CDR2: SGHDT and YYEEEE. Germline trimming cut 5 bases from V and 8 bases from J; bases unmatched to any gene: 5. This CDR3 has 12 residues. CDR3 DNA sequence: TGTGCCAGCAGATCTAGCGGAATTACGCAGTATTTT. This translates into CASRSSGITQYF.

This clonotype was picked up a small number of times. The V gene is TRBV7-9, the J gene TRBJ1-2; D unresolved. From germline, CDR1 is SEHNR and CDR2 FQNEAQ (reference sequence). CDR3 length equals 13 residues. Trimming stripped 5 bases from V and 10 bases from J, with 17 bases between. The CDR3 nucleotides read TGTGCCAGCAGCCCACTAGGGATCTTAGACTACACCTTC. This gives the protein CASSPLGILDYTF.

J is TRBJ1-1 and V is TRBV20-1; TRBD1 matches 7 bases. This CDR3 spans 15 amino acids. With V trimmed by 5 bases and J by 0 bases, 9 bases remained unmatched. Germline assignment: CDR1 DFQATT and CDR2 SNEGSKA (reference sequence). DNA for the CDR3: TGCAGTGCTTCCCGGGACAGCATGTTGAACACTGAAGCTTTCTTT. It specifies CSASRDSMLNTEAFF.

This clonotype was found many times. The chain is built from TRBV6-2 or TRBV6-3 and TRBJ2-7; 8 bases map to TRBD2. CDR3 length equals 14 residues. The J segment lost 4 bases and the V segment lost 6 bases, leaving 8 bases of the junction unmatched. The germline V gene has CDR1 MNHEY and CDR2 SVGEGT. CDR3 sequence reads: CASSLAGTLYEQYF. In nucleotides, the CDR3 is TGTGCCAGCAGCTTAGCGGGGACCCTTTACGAGCAGTACTTC.

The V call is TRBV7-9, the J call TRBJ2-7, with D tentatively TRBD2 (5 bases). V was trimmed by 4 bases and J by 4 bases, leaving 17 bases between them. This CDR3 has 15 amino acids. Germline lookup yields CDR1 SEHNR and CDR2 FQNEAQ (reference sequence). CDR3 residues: CASSSPVEALYEQYF. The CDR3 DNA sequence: TGTGCCAGCAGCTCCCCCGTGGAGGCGCTTTACGAGCAGTACTTC.

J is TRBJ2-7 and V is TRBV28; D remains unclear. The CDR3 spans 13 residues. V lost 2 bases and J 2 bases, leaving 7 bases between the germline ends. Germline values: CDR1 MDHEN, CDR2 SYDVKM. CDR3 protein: CASSLRVPYEQYF. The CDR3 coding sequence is TGTGCCAGCAGTTTAAGGGTCCCCTACGAGCAGTACTTC.

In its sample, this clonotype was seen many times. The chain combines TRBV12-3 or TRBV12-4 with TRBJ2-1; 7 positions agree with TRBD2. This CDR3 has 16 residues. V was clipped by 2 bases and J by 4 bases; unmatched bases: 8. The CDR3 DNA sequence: TGTGCCAGCAGTTTAACTTCGGGGGGTGGGTACAATGAGCAGTTCTTC. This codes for CASSLTSGGGYNEQFF.

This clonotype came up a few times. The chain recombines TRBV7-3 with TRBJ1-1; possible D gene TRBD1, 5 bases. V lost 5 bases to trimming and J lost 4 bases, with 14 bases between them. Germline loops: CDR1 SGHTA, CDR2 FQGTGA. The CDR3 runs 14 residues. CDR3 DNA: TGTGCCAGCAGCCCCGGGGTAAGGGGCACTGAAGCTTTCTTT. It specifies CASSPGVRGTEAFF.